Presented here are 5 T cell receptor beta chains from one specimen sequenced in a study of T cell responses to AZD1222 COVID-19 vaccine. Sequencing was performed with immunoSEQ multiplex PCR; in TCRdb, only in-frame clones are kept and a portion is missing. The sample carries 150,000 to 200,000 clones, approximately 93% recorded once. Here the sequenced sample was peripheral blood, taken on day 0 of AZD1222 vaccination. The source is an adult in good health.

The CDR3 nucleotides are TGCAGTGCTAGTAGCCAGGGGTCTAACTATGGCTACACCTTC. It codes for CSASSQGSNYGYTF. The chain is built from TRBV20-1 and TRBJ1-2; D is perhaps TRBD1 (6 bases). The V and J ends lost 3 bases and 0 bases respectively, with 11 bases between them. Germline CDR1 is DFQATT and CDR2 is SNEGSKA (reference sequence). The CDR3 is 14 amino acids.

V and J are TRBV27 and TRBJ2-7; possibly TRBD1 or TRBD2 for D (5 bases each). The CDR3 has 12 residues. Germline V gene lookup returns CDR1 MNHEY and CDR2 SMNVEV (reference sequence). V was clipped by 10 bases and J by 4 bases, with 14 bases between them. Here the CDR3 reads CAKKKGEYEQYF. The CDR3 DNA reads TGTGCCAAAAAGAAAGGGGAGTACGAGCAGTACTTC.

This chain's CDR3 is CASIPAGGTGELFF. In DNA, the CDR3 is TGTGCCAGTATTCCAGCGGGAGGCACCGGGGAGCTGTTTTTT. The chain recombines TRBV19 with TRBJ2-2; 9 bases are a match to TRBD2. V dropped 7 bases and J dropped 4; count of bases not matched to a gene: 4. The germline V gene has CDR1 LNHDA and CDR2 SQIVND (reference sequence). This CDR3 spans 14 amino acids.

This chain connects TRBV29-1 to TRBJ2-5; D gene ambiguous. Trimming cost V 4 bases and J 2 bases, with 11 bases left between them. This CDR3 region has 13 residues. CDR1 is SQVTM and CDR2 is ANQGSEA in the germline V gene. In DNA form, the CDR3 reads TGCAGCGTTGTCCCCGTCGAACAAGAGACCCAGTACTTC. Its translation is CSVVPVEQETQYF.

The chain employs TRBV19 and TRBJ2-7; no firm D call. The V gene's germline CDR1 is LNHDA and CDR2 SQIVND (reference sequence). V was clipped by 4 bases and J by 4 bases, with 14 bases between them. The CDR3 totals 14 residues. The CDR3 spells CASSKDRVRYEQYF. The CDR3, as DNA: TGTGCCAGTAGTAAAGACCGGGTGCGATACGAGCAGTACTTC.